This T cell receptor beta chain comes out of a study of blood T cell repertoires in COVID-19. Overall study: Some COVID-19 samples were acute and others convalescent; all came from the United States, Italy and Spain. PBMCs, B-cell-depleted T cells, or T cells provided the cDNA or gDNA that made up the material.

This clone occurred once. Methods used by the authors: Researchers report that nucleated cell counts were estimated from reference gene primer amplification. Clones were read by immunoSEQ multiplex PCR, and TCRdb kept only the in-frame ones, dropping some. D and trimming were read from the DNA, whereas the V and J calls and clone size are those reported in that table. The profile shows about 340,000 clones, around four fifths of them singletons. Germline-derived CDR1 and CDR2 are MNHEY and SMNVEV (reference sequence). The CDR3 spans 15 residues. Between the trimmed V and J ends, which lost 6 bases and 0 bases, there was a span of 15 bases.

The receptor was isolated from a man aged 30 to 39 with active or convalescent COVID-19. Sequences were obtained from peripheral blood. The genes are TRBV27 and TRBJ2-7, with a tentative D call TRBD2 (6 bases). The CDR3 DNA follows: TGTGCCAGCAGCCTCAGGGTAGCGGCCTCCTACGAGCAGTACTTC. Amino acids: CASSLRVAASYEQYF.